The sequence of this T cell receptor (beta chain) was determined in a study of a mutant IDH1 vaccine in newly diagnosed glioma. Study-wide context: The treated group averaged approximately 42 years old and was about 60% male, roughly 38% female. Every participant had undergone radiotherapy, temozolomide, or both before, and most underwent both.

Assay: immunoSEQ multiplex PCR; the TCRdb copy retains only in-frame clones and omits some. This table has 35,000 to 50,000 clones, less than 95% appearing once. About this clone: Its antigen is unknown.

Documented time point: week 23, last vaccination. Doses comprised 300 ug of mutant IDH1 20-mer peptide each, plus topical imiquimod. The CDR3 has 13 amino acids. Germline V gives CDR1 SGHDT, CDR2 YYEEEE. V lost 2 bases and J lost 5, with 11 bases in between. The sample consisted of PBMCs, taken from a glioma patient whose treatment included an IDH1 peptide vaccine. The clonotype originates from a man aged 50 to 60 with glioma. The gene calls are TRBV5-6 and TRBJ2-7, with a tentative D call TRBD1 (6 bases). Written as DNA, the CDR3 is TGTGCCAGCAGCTTCCAGGGGTCGGACGAGCAGTACTTC. This translates into CASSFQGSDEQYF.